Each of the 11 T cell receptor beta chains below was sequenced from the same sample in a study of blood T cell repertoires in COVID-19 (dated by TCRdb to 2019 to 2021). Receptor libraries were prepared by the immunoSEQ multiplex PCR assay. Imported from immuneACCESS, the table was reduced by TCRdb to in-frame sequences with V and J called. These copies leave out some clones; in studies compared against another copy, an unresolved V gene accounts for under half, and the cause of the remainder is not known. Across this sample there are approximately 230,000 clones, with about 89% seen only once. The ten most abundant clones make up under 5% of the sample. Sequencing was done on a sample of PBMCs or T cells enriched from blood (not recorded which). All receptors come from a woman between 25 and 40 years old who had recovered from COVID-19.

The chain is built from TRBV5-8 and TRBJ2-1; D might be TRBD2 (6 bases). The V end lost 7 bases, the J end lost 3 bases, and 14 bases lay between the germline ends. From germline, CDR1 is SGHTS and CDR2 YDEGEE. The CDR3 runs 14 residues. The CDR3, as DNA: TGTGCCAGCCGGGCTAGCGCGATCTACAATGAGCAGTTCTTC. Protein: CASRASAIYNEQFF.

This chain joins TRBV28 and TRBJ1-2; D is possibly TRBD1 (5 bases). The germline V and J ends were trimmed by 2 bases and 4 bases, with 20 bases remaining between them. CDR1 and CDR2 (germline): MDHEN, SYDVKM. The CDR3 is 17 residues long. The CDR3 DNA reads TGTGCCAGCAGTTTAGGGGGACGTGGGGACTTGACCTATGGCTACACCTTC. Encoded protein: CASSLGGRGDLTYGYTF.

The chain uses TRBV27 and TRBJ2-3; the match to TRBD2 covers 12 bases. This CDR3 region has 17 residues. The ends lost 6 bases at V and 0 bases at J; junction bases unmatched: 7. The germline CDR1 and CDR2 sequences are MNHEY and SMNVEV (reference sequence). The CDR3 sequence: CASSRRLAGDSTDTQYF. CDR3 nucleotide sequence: TGTGCCAGCAGCCGAAGACTAGCGGGAGACAGCACAGATACGCAGTATTTT.

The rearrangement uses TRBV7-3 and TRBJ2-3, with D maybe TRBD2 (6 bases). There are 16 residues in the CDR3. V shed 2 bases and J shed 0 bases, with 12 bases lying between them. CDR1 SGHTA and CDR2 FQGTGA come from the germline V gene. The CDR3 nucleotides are TGTGCCAGCAGCTTACTGGGGGGATTCAGCACAGATACGCAGTATTTT. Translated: CASSLLGGFSTDTQYF.

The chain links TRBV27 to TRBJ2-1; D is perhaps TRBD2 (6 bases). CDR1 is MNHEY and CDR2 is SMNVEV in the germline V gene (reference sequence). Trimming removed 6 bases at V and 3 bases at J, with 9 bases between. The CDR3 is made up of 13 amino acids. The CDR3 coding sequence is TGTGCCAGCAGGGCGGGGAACTACAATGAGCAGTTCTTC. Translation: CASRAGNYNEQFF.

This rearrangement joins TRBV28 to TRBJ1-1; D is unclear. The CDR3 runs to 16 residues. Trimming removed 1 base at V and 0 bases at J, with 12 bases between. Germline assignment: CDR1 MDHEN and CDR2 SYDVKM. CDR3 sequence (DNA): TGTGCCAGCAGTTTATCATCTCCAGTTATGAACACTGAAGCTTTCTTT. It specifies CASSLSSPVMNTEAFF.

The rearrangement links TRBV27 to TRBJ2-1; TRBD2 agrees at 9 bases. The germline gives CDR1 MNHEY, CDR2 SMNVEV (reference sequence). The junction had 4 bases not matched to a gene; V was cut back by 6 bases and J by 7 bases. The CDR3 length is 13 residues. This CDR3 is CASRGLAENEQFF. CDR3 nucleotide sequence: TGTGCCAGCAGGGGACTAGCCGAAAATGAGCAGTTCTTC.

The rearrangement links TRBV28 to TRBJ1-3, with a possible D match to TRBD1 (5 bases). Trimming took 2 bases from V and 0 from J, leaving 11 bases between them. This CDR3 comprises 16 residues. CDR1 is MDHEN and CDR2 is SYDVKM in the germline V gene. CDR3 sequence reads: CASSLMRGGSGNTIYF. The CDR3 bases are TGTGCCAGCAGTTTAATGAGGGGAGGCTCTGGAAACACCATATATTTT.

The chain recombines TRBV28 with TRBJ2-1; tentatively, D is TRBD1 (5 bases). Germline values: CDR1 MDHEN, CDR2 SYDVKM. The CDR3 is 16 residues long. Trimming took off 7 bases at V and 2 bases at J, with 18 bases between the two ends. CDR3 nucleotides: TGTGCCAGCACCAGGGCCAGGGCCGCAGCCTACAATGAGCAGTTCTTC. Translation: CASTRARAAAYNEQFF.

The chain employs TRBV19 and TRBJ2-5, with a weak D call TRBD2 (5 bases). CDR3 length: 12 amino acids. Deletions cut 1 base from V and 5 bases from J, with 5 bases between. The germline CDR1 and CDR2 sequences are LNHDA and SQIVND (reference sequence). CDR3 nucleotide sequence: TGTGCCAGTAGTATAGGAGGGGAGACCCAGTACTTC. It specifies CASSIGGETQYF. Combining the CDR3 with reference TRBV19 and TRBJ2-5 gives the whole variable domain DGGITQSPKYLFRKEGQNVTLSCEQNLNHDAMYWYRQDPGQGLRLIYYSQIVNDFQKGDIAEGYSVSREKKESFPLTVTSAQKNPTAFYLCASSIGGETQYFGPGTRLLVL.

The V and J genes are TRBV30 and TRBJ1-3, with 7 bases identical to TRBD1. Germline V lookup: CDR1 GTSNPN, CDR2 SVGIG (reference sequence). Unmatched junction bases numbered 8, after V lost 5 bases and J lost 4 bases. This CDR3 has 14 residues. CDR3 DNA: TGTGCCTGGGGCAGGGGGTTAACGGGAAACACCATATATTTT. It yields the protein CAWGRGLTGNTIYF.